The T cell receptor (beta chain) under discussion was sequenced for a study of Graves' ophthalmopathy and Graves' hyperthyroidism. Amplification of TCR beta CDR3 regions used RNA transcripts. HTBI primers served in a first-round RT-PCR, which a second-round multiplex PCR followed. TCRdb re-called the multiplex PCR reads with MiXCR, one entry per CDR3 protein. The table records some 390,000 distinct CDR3 sequences, around 19% of them present only once. The CDR3 covers 12 residues. V was trimmed by 2 bases and J by 6 bases, leaving 8 bases between them. Germline-derived CDR1 and CDR2 are MNHEY and SVGEGT.

What was sequenced was peripheral blood. The chain uses TRBV6-2 or TRBV6-3 and TRBJ2-7; D not resolved. This receptor was taken from a woman under 30 with Graves' ophthalmopathy. CDR3 nucleotide sequence: TGTGCCAGCAGTTACACAGAGTCCGAGCAGTACTTC. It codes for CASSYTESEQYF.